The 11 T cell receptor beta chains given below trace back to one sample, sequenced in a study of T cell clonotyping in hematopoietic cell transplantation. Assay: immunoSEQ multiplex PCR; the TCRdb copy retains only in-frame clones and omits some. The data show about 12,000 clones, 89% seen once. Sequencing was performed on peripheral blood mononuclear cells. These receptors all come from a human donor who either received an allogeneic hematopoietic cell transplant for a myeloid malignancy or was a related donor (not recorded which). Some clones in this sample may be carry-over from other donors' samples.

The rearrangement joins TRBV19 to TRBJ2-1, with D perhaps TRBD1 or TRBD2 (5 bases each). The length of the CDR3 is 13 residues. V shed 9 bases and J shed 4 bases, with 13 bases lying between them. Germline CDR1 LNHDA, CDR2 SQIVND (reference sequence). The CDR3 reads CASMGPGYNEQFF. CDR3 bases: TGTGCCAGCATGGGGCCGGGGTACAATGAGCAGTTCTTC.

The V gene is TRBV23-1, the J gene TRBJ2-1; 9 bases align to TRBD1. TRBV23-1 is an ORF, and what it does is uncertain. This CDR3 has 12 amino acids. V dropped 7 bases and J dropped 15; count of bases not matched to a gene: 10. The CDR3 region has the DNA TGCGCCAGCATCAAATCGGGGACAGGGCCGTTCTTC. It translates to CASIKSGTGPFF.

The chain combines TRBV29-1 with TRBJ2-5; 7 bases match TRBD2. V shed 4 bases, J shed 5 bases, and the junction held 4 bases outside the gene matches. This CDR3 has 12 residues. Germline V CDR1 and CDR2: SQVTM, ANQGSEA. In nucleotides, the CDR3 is TGCAGCGTTGGACGGGGAGGGGAGACCCAGTACTTC. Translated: CSVGRGGETQYF. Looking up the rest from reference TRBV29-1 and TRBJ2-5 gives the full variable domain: SAVISQKPSRDICQRGTSLTIQCQVDSQVTMMFWYRQQPGQSLTLIATANQGSEATYESGFVIDKFPISRPNLTFSTLTVSNMSPEDSSIYLCSVGRGGETQYFGPGTRLLVL.

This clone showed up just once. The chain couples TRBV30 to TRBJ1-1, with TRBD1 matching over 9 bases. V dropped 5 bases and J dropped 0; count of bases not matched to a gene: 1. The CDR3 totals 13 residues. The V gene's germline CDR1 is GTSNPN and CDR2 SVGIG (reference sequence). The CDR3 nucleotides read TGTGCCTGGGGGACAGGGTTGAACACTGAAGCTTTCTTT. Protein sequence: CAWGTGLNTEAFF.

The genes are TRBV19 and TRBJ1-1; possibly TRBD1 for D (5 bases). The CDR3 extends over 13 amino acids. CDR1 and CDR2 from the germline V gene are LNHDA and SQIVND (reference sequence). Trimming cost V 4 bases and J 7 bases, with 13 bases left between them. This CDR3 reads CASSSYRDFEAFF. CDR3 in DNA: TGTGCCAGTAGTAGTTACCGGGACTTTGAAGCTTTCTTT.

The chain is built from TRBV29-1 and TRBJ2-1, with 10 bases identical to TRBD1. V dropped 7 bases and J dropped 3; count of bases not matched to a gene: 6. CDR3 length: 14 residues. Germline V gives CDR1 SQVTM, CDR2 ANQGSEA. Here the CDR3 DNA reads TGCAGCGAAGCCGGGACAGGGGACTACAATGAGCAGTTCTTC. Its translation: CSEAGTGDYNEQFF.

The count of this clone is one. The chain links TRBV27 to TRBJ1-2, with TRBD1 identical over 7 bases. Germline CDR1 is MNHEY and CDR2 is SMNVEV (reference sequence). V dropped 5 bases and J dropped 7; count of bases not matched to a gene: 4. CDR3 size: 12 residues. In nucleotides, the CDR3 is TGTGCCAGCAGTGGACAGGTTCCTGGCTACACCTTC. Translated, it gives CASSGQVPGYTF.

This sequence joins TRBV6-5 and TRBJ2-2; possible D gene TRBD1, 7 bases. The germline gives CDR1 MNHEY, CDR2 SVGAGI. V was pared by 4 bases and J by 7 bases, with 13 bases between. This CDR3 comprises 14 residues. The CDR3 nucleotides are TGTGCCAGCAGTTCGACAGGGAGGAACGGGGAGCTGTTTTTT. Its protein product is CASSSTGRNGELFF.

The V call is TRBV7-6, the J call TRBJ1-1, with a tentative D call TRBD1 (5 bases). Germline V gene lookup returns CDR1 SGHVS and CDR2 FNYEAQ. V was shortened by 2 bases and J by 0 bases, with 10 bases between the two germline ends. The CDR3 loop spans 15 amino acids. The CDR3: CASSLRQSMNTEAFF. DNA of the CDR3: TGTGCCAGCAGCTTAAGACAGAGCATGAACACTGAAGCTTTCTTT.

CDR3 region: CAITLLGMANEKLFF. In DNA form, the CDR3 reads TGTGCCATCACCCTGTTGGGGATGGCTAATGAAAAACTGTTTTTT. The gene calls are TRBV10-3 and TRBJ1-4; D uncertain. V was clipped by 7 bases and J by 3 bases, with 15 bases between them. The CDR3 totals 15 residues. CDR1 is ENHRY, CDR2 SYGVKD, per germline.

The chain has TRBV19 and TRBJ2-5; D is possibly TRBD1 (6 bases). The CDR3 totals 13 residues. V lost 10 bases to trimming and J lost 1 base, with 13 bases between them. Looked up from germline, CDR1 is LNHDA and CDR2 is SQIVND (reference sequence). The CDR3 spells CATVDRPQETQYF. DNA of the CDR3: TGTGCCACTGTGGACAGACCCCAAGAGACCCAGTACTTC.